Following are 8 T cell receptor beta chains from one sample sequenced in a study of HIV-infected children after antiretroviral therapy interruption. Treatment described: PENTA 11 planned treatment interruption arm or continuous ART arm. A 3' RACE protocol on RNA, with unique molecular identifiers, produced the TCR library. One entry per CDR3 protein, called by TCRdb with MiXCR from the 3' RACE reads. The table shows 5,500 to 8,000 distinct CDR3 sequences, with more than 15% occurring only once. The specimen comprised CD45RO+ CD8+ T cells from PBMCs, pooled from several time points, sampled from a donor given antiretroviral therapy, either interrupted or continuous. Subset meaning: memory CD8+ CD45RO+ CD45RA- T cells. All receptors derive from a pool of human donors with HIV.

Many counts were recorded for this clonotype. The V gene is TRBV6-2 or TRBV6-3, the J gene TRBJ2-7; 7 nucleotides align to TRBD2. The junction had 8 bases not matched to a gene; V was cut back by 4 bases and J by 2 bases. CDR1 and CDR2 from the germline V gene are MNHEY and SVGEGT. The CDR3 contains 15 residues. CDR3 sequence (DNA): TGTGCCAGCAGTTCCGGGAGGCAGCGGACCTACGAGCAGTACTTC. As protein: CASSSGRQRTYEQYF.

This clonotype rates as medium-sized. The chain combines TRBV20-1 with TRBJ2-1; D perhaps matches TRBD2 (6 bases). CDR3 length equals 14 residues. Between the trimmed V and J ends, which lost 0 bases and 14 bases, there was a span of 20 bases. CDR1 is DFQATT, CDR2 SNEGSKA, per germline (reference sequence). The CDR3 is CSARDRALANREFF. DNA for the CDR3: TGCAGTGCTAGAGATCGTGCGCTAGCGAATAGGGAGTTCTTC.

This clonotype is labeled medium-sized. V gene TRBV5-1 combines with J gene TRBJ1-2, with a tentative D call TRBD1 (5 bases). The CDR3 has 14 residues. V was shortened by 0 bases and J by 7 bases, with 13 bases between the two germline ends. CDR1 SGHRS and CDR2 YFSETQ come from the germline V gene. CDR3 nucleotides: TGCGCCAGCAGCTTGGTTTGGGGCGCCGGTGGCTACACCTTC. Protein sequence: CASSLVWGAGGYTF.

This clonotype showed up many times. The chain couples TRBV7-2 to TRBJ1-4; 7 bases are a match to TRBD1. The V and J ends lost 4 bases and 7 bases, in that order; junction bases with no gene match: 9. This CDR3 has 15 amino acids. The germline V gene has CDR1 SGHTA and CDR2 FQGNSA. The CDR3: CASSSQFGQAEKLFF. CDR3 sequence (DNA): TGTGCCAGCAGCTCACAATTTGGACAGGCTGAAAAACTGTTTTTT. The whole variable domain, remainder taken from reference TRBV7-2 and TRBJ1-4, is GAGVSQSPSNKVTEKGKDVELRCDPISGHTALYWYRQSLGQGLEFLIYFQGNSAPDKSGLPSDRFSAERTGGSVSTLTIQRTQQEDSAVYLCASSSQFGQAEKLFFGSGTQLSVL.

This clonotype was seen repeatedly, ten times or more. The chain joins TRBV7-2 to TRBJ2-7; possible D gene TRBD1, 6 bases. Trimming left V 4 bases short and J 5 bases short, with 15 bases between. The CDR3 loop spans 14 amino acids. Germline CDR1 SGHTA, CDR2 FQGNSA. CDR3 sequence: CASSYRQDFNEQYF. The CDR3 DNA reads TGTGCCAGCAGCTACCGACAGGACTTCAACGAGCAGTACTTC.

By proportion, this clonotype is medium-sized. V and J are TRBV28 and TRBJ1-3; 9 nucleotides agree with TRBD1. Germline CDR1 and CDR2: MDHEN and SYDVKM. V gave up 6 bases and J gave up 0 bases; unmatched junction bases: 0. This CDR3 region has 14 residues. The CDR3: CASRGQGSGNTIYF. For the CDR3, the DNA is TGTGCCAGCAGGGGACAGGGCTCTGGAAACACCATATATTTT.

This clonotype has only one observation. The CDR3 reads CASSEVQGVGETQYF. The CDR3 bases are TGTGCCAGCAGTGAAGTACAGGGGGTGGGAGAGACCCAGTACTTC. J is TRBJ2-5 and V is TRBV2, with 8 bases identical to TRBD1. The CDR3 is 15 amino acids. Looked up from germline, CDR1 is SNHLY and CDR2 is FYNNEI. Trimming removed 1 base from V and 4 bases from J; junction bases left unmatched: 5.

By share, this clonotype counts as medium-sized. V usage is TRBV3-1 and J usage is TRBJ1-5; D ambiguous. Between the trimmed V and J ends, which lost 4 bases and 5 bases, there was a span of 9 bases. Germline CDR1 reads LGHDT; CDR2 reads YNNKEL (reference sequence). CDR3 size: 13 residues. The CDR3 coding sequence is TGTGCCAGCAGCCTAGATCGGGATCAGCCCCAGCATTTT. Encoded protein: CASSLDRDQPQHF.